This T cell receptor (beta chain) was profiled in a study of shared clonotypes between healthy human individuals. Once extracted for a subset, genomic DNA was divided evenly among several immunoSEQ plates. Authors' data handling: ImmunoSEQ output lacked quality scores and full-length reads, limiting matched filtering. Here immunoSEQ multiplex PCR was the method, and the copy in TCRdb shows in-frame clones only, minus some. V, J and clone size derive from that table, while D and trimming were established from the DNA sequence. The table lists 500,000 or so clones, approximately 94% of them singletons. With V trimmed by 5 bases and J by 4 bases, 14 bases remained unmatched. This CDR3 spans 19 amino acids. Germline values: CDR1 PRHDT, CDR2 FYEKMQ (reference sequence).

The receptor comes from a woman aged 30 to 39 in good health. The chain is built from TRBV13 and TRBJ2-3, with 14 bases aligning to TRBD2. Sequencing input: naive CD4+ T cells sorted from blood. Subset noted: CD45RA+ positively selected. Written as DNA, the CDR3 is TGTGCCAGCAGCCACACGAGGGCGGGACTAGCGGGAGTCCCAGATACGCAGTATTTT. It codes for CASSHTRAGLAGVPDTQYF.